This passage covers 7 T cell receptor beta chains from one sample sequenced in a study of cytomegalovirus exposure and HLA in healthy donors. The PCR had 60 Vbeta and 13 Jbeta primers. Here immunoSEQ multiplex PCR was the method, and the copy in TCRdb shows in-frame clones only, minus some. The sample has 200,000 or so clones, 65% to 85% seen once. The material sequenced was PBMCs. Receptor source: a boy between 2 and 15 years old in good health and CMV-seronegative.

V is TRBV5-6 and J is TRBJ2-7; the match to TRBD2 covers 12 bases. J lost 3 bases, V lost 5 bases, and 9 bases had no gene match. Germline values: CDR1 SGHDT, CDR2 YYEEEE. The CDR3 covers 16 residues. In nucleotides, the CDR3 is TGTGCCAGCAGTCCCCTCGCTAGCGGGGGGGGCTACGAGCAGTACTTC. It codes for CASSPLASGGGYEQYF.

The chain is built from TRBV5-1 and TRBJ2-1; 7 bases match TRBD1. With 4 bases clipped from V and 5 bases from J, the junction kept 6 bases outside the gene matches. From germline, CDR1 is SGHRS and CDR2 YFSETQ. The CDR3 consists of 14 residues. The CDR3 DNA sequence: TGCGCCAGCAGCCTGGCTACAGGGGACAATGAGCAGTTCTTC. Protein product: CASSLATGDNEQFF. The full variable domain, completed using reference TRBV5-1 and TRBJ2-1, is KAGVTQTPRYLIKTRGQQVTLSCSPISGHRSVSWYQQTPGQGLQFLFEYFSETQRNKGNFPGRFSGRQFSNSRSEMNVSTLELGDSALYLCASSLATGDNEQFFGPGTRLTVL.

V gene TRBV4-2 combines with J gene TRBJ1-3, with D possibly TRBD1 on 6 matching bases. V was pared by 0 bases and J by 8 bases, with 29 bases between. This CDR3 is 20 amino acids long. In germline, CDR1 is LGHNA, CDR2 YNFKEQ. The chain's CDR3 is CASSQDQGSRFEGVADTIYF. CDR3 DNA sequence: TGTGCCAGCAGCCAAGATCAAGGGTCCAGGTTTGAGGGGGTGGCGGACACCATATATTTT.

The chain recombines TRBV7-2 with TRBJ2-7, with D possibly being TRBD2 (5 bases). The germline gives CDR1 SGHTA, CDR2 FQGNSA. The V end lost 0 bases, the J end lost 12 bases, and 21 bases lay between the germline ends. This CDR3 is 15 amino acids long. For the CDR3, the DNA is TGTGCCAGCAGCTTAGCGTCCGGTTCGGGAACCCCCGCGTACTTC. Translation: CASSLASGSGTPAYF.

This rearrangement joins TRBV5-1 to TRBJ1-2, with D possibly being TRBD1 (5 bases). Germline V CDR1 and CDR2: SGHRS, YFSETQ. This CDR3 is built from 14 residues. With 1 base removed from V and 7 bases from J, the gap between germline ends came to 14 bases. Here the CDR3 DNA reads TGCGCCAGCAGCTTGATCCAGGGCAAGGGTGGCTACACCTTC. Encoded protein: CASSLIQGKGGYTF.

The chain joins TRBV4-3 to TRBJ1-2; D not resolved. Germline V gene data show CDR1 as LGHNA and CDR2 as YSLEER. The CDR3 totals 15 residues. Trimming left V 0 bases short and J 7 bases short, with 15 bases between. The CDR3 protein is CASSQDSGVGSGYTF. DNA of the CDR3: TGCGCCAGCAGCCAAGATAGTGGGGTTGGGAGTGGCTACACCTTC.

V gene TRBV5-1 combines with J gene TRBJ2-2, with 7 bases that match TRBD1. This CDR3 has 15 amino acids. Germline lookup yields CDR1 SGHRS and CDR2 YFSETQ. The trim removed 5 bases at V and 5 bases at J, leaving 9 bases unmatched. The CDR3 here is CASSPTPDRTGELFF. The DNA of the CDR3 is TGCGCCAGCAGTCCCACCCCGGACAGGACCGGGGAGCTGTTTTTT.